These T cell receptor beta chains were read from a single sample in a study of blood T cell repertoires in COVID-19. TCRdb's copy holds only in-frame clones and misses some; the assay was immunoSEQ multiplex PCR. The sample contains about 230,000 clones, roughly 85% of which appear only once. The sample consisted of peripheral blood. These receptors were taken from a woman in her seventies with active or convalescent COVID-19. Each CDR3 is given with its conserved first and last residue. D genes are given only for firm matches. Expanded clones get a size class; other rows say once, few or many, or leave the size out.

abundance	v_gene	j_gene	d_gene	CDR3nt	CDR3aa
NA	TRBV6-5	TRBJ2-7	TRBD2	TGTGCCAGCAGTTACTCGTGGGTAGCGGGAAGCAACGAGCAGTACTTC	CASSYSWVAGSNEQYF
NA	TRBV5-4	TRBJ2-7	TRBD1	TGTGCCAGCAGCCCGGGACAGCGCTCCTACGAGCAGTACTTC	CASSPGQRSYEQYF
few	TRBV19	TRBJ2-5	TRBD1	TGTGCCAGTAGTAGAGACAGGGCAGTAGGGCAAGAGACCCAGTACTTC	CASSRDRAVGQETQYF
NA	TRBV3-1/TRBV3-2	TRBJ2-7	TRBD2	TGTGCCAGCAGACTTGGACTAGCGGGGTCCTACGAGCAGTACTTC	CASRLGLAGSYEQYF
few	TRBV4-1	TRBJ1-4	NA	TGCGCCAGCAGCCGAGGAGACAGTGCAACTAATGAAAAACTGTTTTTT	CASSRGDSATNEKLFF
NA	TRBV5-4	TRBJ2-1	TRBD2	TGTGCCAGCAGCTTGGGACTAGCGGGAGGGTTCGGGCAGTTCTTC	CASSLGLAGGFGQFF
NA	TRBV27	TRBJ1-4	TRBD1	TGTGCCAGCCGACAGGGGGCATATCATGAAAAACTGTTTTTT	CASRQGAYHEKLFF
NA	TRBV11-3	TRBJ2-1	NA	TGTGCCAGCAGTCCCACAGGGATTGAGCAGTTCTTC	CASSPTGIEQFF
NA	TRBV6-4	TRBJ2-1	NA	TGTGCCAGCAGTGACTCGCCGGGACTCAGCTCCTACAATGAGCAGTTCTTC	CASSDSPGLSSYNEQFF
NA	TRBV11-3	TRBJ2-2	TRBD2	TGTGCCAGCAGCTCGACGGGGACTAACGCCGGGGAGCTGTTTTTT	CASSSTGTNAGELFF
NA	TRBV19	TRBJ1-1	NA	TGTGCCACCCGGACGGCCCGACTAGACACTGAAGCTTTCTTT	CATRTARLDTEAFF
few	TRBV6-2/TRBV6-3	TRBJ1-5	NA	TGTGCCAGCAGTTATAAGGAGGGTCAGCCCCAGCATTTT	CASSYKEGQPQHF
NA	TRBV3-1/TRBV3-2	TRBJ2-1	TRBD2	TGTGCCAGCAGCCAAGACAGGCTAGCGGGAAATAATGAGCAGTTCTTC	CASSQDRLAGNNEQFF
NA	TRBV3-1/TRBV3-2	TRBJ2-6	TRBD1	TGTGCCAGCAGCCAAGTGCTCTCAGGGGGCTCTGGGGCCAACGTCCTGACTTTC	CASSQVLSGGSGANVLTF
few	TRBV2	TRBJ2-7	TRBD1	TGTGCCAGCAGTGAGGGGACAGGGATTTACGAGCAGTACTTC	CASSEGTGIYEQYF
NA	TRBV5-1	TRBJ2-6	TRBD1	TGCGCCAGCAGCCCGACAGGGGTAGGGGCCAACGTCCTGACTTTC	CASSPTGVGANVLTF
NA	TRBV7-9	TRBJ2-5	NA	TGTGCCAGCAGCTTAATATCGACCCAGTACTTC	CASSLISTQYF
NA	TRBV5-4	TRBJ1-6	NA	TGTGCCAGCAGCTTGGGCGGCCTCTATAATTCACCCCTCCACTTT	CASSLGGLYNSPLHF
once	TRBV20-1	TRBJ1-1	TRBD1	TGCAGTGCTAGTCAGGGGGAATGGGACACTGAAGCTTTCTTT	CSASQGEWDTEAFF